Reported below is one TCR beta chain. Its antigen is as yet unknown. The sample contains more than one DNA sequence encoding this CDR3. The data were obtained in a study of cytomegalovirus exposure and HLA in healthy donors. The germline V gene has CDR1 LNHDA and CDR2 SQIVND (reference sequence). The CDR3 contains 13 residues. V lost 6 bases, J lost 3 bases, and 11 bases lay in between. Findings of the study overall: Associated with HLA alleles at 0.05 false discovery rate in a later analysis were 15,000 to 20,000 TCR beta sequences.

The primer mix had 60 Vbeta and 13 Jbeta primers. Data came from immunoSEQ multiplex PCR; TCRdb stores just in-frame clones and leaves some out. The repertoire has 120,000 or so clones, approximately 72% of them found once; the top ten carry more than 7%. The chain recombines TRBV19 with TRBJ1-2; D is undetermined. The sample was PBMCs. This sequence was found in a woman in her forties or fifties in good health and CMV-seropositive. Here the CDR3 reads CASSPPSHYGYTF. Here the CDR3 DNA reads TGTGCCAGTAGCCCCCCGAGCCACTATGGCTACACCTTC.